Sequencing of this TCR beta chain was carried out in a study of cytomegalovirus exposure and HLA in healthy donors. The V segment lost 6 bases and the J segment 6 bases; nucleotides outside the gene matches: 10. The CDR3 runs 14 residues. CDR1 and CDR2 (germline): SGHTA, FQGNSA. PCR was performed using 60 Vbeta and 13 Jbeta primers. Profiled with immunoSEQ multiplex PCR; TCRdb holds only in-frame clones, not every one. The data contain roughly 110,000 clones, over 65% of them singletons. The chain links TRBV7-2 to TRBJ1-1; 7 nucleotides line up with TRBD1. This clonotype originated in a woman aged 25 to 39 in good health and CMV-seropositive. Sequencing input: PBMCs. The DNA of the CDR3 is TGTGCCAGCAGGTTAACAGGGGCCTTGCCTGAAGCTTTCTTT. It is translated as CASRLTGALPEAFF.